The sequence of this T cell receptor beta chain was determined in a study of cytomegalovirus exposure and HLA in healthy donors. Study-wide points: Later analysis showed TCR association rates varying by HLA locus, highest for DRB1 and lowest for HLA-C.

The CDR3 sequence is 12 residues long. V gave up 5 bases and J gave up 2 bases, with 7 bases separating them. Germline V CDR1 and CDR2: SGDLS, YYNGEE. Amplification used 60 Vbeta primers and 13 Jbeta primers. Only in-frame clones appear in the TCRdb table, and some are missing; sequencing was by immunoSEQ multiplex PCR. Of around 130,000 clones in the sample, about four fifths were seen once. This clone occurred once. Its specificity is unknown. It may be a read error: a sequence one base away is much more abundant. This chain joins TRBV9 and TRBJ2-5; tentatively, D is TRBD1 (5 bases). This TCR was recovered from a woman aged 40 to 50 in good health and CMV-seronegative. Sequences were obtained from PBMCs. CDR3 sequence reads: CASSAGQETQYF. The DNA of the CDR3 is TGTGCCAGCAGTGCAGGGCAAGAGACCCAGTACTTC.